The present T cell receptor (beta chain) was sequenced within a study of cytomegalovirus exposure and HLA in healthy donors. Study-wide results and limits: Cytomegalovirus-associated status was assigned to 164 TCR beta chains. Common viral pathogens (according to a later analysis) appeared linked to several of the most significant clusters.

This CDR3 contains 17 residues. V shed 0 bases, J shed 2 bases, and the junction held 6 bases outside the gene matches. This clone was recorded once. Its specificity is not known. 60 Vbeta and 13 Jbeta primers were used in PCR. Only in-frame clones appear in the TCRdb table, and some are missing; sequencing was by immunoSEQ multiplex PCR. The repertoire holds about 180,000 clones, about four fifths seen once, with just under 5% in the top ten. Specimen: PBMCs. The chain combines TRBV6-7 with TRBJ1-3; TRBD1 matches 8 bases. TRBV6-7 is labeled an ORF, and its function is uncertain. The receptor comes from a woman aged 18-29 years in good health and CMV-seropositive. The CDR3 spells CASSYSWTGLPGNTIYF. The CDR3 DNA is TGTGCCAGCAGTTACTCATGGACAGGGCTCCCTGGAAACACCATATATTTT.